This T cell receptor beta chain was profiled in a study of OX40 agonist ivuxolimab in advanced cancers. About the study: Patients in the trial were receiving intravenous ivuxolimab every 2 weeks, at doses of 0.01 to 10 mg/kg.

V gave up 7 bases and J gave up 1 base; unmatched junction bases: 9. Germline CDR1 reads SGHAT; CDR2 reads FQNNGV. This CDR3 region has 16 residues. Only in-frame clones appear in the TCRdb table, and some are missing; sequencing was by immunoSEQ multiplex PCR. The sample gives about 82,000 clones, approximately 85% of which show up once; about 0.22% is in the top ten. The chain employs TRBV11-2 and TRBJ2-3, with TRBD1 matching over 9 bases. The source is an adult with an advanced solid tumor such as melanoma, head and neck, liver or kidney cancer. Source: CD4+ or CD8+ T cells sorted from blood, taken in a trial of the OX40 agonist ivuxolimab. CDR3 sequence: CASNLGGTGRTDTQYF. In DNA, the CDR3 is TGTGCCAGCAACCTGGGGGGGACAGGGCGCACAGATACGCAGTATTTT.